The T cell receptor (beta chain) under discussion was sequenced for a study of T-cell reconstitution after alpha-beta-depleted transplantation in children. Unique molecular identifiers tagged the TCRbeta library. TCRdb recomputed calls from the PCR reads with MiXCR, one row per CDR3 protein. The sample contains around 700,000 distinct CDR3 sequences, approximately 14% of which appear only once. The CDR3 totals 12 residues. The V end lost 0 bases, the J end lost 6 bases, and 7 bases lay between the germline ends. From germline, CDR1 is SGHRS and CDR2 YFSETQ. This clonotype has ten or more counts. The chain couples TRBV5-1 to TRBJ2-7; D call uncertain. The receptor's source is a girl aged 2-10 years with congenital amegakaryocytic thrombocytopenia, due to receive a stem cell transplant. This specimen consisted of PBMCs, obtained before TCRalphabeta/CD19-depleted stem cell transplant. The CDR3 here is CASSLDRAEQYF. CDR3 sequence (DNA): TGCGCCAGCAGCTTGGATCGTGCCGAGCAGTACTTC.